The 26 T cell receptor beta chains reported below all come from one sample, sequenced in a study of a mutant IDH1 vaccine in newly diagnosed glioma (dated by TCRdb to the early 2020s). The meaning of the sample's time point label: week 5, during vaccination. Each vaccine dose was 300 ug of a 20-mer mutant IDH1 peptide in Montanide, given subcutaneously with topical imiquimod. These TCRs' antigens remain unknown. Library preparation was by the immunoSEQ multiplex PCR assay. TCRdb took over this immuneACCESS table, retaining in-frame rearrangements with V and J assigned. Such tables are incomplete; in checked studies, under half of the missing clones stem from an unresolved V gene, and the remainder is unexplained. Present in this sample are tens of thousands of clones, 90% to 95% of which were seen just once. The ten largest clones represent approximately 0.58% of the sample. Source: PBMCs, taken from a glioma patient whose treatment included an IDH1 peptide vaccine. These receptors were obtained from a woman aged 50 to 60 with glioma.

The chain recombines TRBV5-6 with TRBJ2-7, with 14 bases that match TRBD2. Germline CDR1 reads SGHDT; CDR2 reads YYEEEE. The length of the CDR3 is 19 residues. V lost 2 bases, J lost 4 bases, and 14 bases stayed unmatched. CDR3 nucleotides: TGTGCCAGCAGCTTAACCTATGGACTAGCGGGAGGAGAGTCTTACGAGCAGTACTTC. Translation: CASSLTYGLAGGESYEQYF.

This clone was seen more than once but under ten times. This sequence joins TRBV5-1 and TRBJ2-1; TRBD1 is a possible D gene (6 bases). The germline gives CDR1 SGHRS, CDR2 YFSETQ. Trimming took off 4 bases at V and 3 bases at J, with 14 bases between the two ends. The CDR3 is made up of 15 amino acids. This CDR3 is CASSPGQTNYNEQFF. DNA for the CDR3: TGCGCCAGCAGCCCTGGACAGACTAACTACAATGAGCAGTTCTTC.

The rearrangement uses TRBV30 and TRBJ2-5; 8 bases map to TRBD2. Trimming removed 0 bases from V and 2 bases from J; junction bases left unmatched: 8. Germline V gives CDR1 GTSNPN, CDR2 SVGIG (reference sequence). The CDR3 contains 16 residues. CDR3 sequence (DNA): TGTGCCTGGAGTGTACGCGCCTTAGCGGGGCAAGAGACCCAGTACTTC. Translating it yields CAWSVRALAGQETQYF.

V is TRBV14 and J is TRBJ2-7; no reliable D call. V lost 1 base, J lost 2 bases, and 6 bases lay in between. The CDR3 runs to 13 residues. CDR1 and CDR2 (germline): SGHDN, FVKESK. The CDR3 region has the DNA TGTGCCAGCAGCCAAGCAGGCACCTACGAGCAGTACTTC. Translated: CASSQAGTYEQYF.

The chain combines TRBV5-4 with TRBJ1-1; D remains ambiguous. Germline CDR1 reads SGHNT; CDR2 reads YYREEE (reference sequence). This CDR3 contains 14 residues. The V end lost 4 bases, the J end lost 4 bases, and 14 bases lay between the germline ends. CDR3 DNA: TGTGCCAGCAGCGGCCCACAGCGCCCCACTGAAGCTTTCTTT. Translated, it gives CASSGPQRPTEAFF.

This chain links TRBV7-8 with TRBJ1-2; 7 bases agree with TRBD1. The CDR3 sequence is 16 residues long. Germline assignment: CDR1 SGHVS and CDR2 FQNEAQ. V gave up 5 bases and J gave up 7 bases; unmatched junction bases: 16. The CDR3 here is CASSNDRVLRKGGYTF. The CDR3 DNA reads as TGTGCCAGCAGCAACGACAGGGTTCTACGGAAGGGTGGCTACACCTTC.

This rearrangement joins TRBV6-4 to TRBJ1-5, with D possibly TRBD1 on 6 matching bases. The CDR3 runs 13 residues. Trimming cost V 3 bases and J 6 bases, with 9 bases left between them. The germline CDR1 and CDR2 sequences are MRHNA and SNTAGT. The CDR3 region has the DNA TGTGCCAGCAGTGAACAGGGTGGTCAGCCCCAGCATTTT. This translates into CASSEQGGQPQHF.

The chain couples TRBV19 to TRBJ2-1; 13 bases align to TRBD2. V trimming: 0 bases; J trimming: 7 bases; junction bases outside the gene matches: 9. This CDR3 region has 18 residues. The germline CDR1 and CDR2 sequences are LNHDA and SQIVND (reference sequence). CDR3 protein: CASSIDPRTSGSTNEQFF. CDR3 nucleotide sequence: TGTGCCAGTAGTATAGACCCCCGGACTAGCGGGAGTACTAATGAGCAGTTCTTC.

The V gene is TRBV5-5, the J gene TRBJ2-5; D might be TRBD2 (5 bases). Trimming stripped 3 bases from V and 8 bases from J, with 17 bases between. This CDR3 contains 14 residues. Germline CDR1 and CDR2: SGHKS and YYEKEE (reference sequence). CDR3 nucleotide sequence: TGTGCCAGCAGCTCCCCCGCGGCGGGTTTAACCCAGTACTTC. Protein sequence: CASSSPAAGLTQYF.

The V call is TRBV5-1, the J call TRBJ1-1, with no clear D. CDR3 size: 15 residues. CDR1 and CDR2 (germline): SGHRS, YFSETQ. V gave up 0 bases and J gave up 1 base, with 10 bases separating them. CDR3 sequence (DNA): TGCGCCAGCAGCTTGGATGGGGTCGGGAACACTGAAGCTTTCTTT. Amino acid sequence: CASSLDGVGNTEAFF.

This clone was detected once. The J gene is TRBJ1-5, the V gene TRBV5-1; possible D gene TRBD1, 6 bases. V was shortened by 3 bases and J by 6 bases, with 10 bases between the two germline ends. The CDR3 is made up of 13 amino acids. The V gene's germline CDR1 is SGHRS and CDR2 YFSETQ. The CDR3: CASSSQGGQPQHF. The CDR3 DNA is TGCGCCAGCAGCTCACAGGGAGGTCAGCCCCAGCATTTT.

V and J are TRBV28 and TRBJ2-7; D call uncertain. With 5 bases removed from V and 2 bases from J, the gap between germline ends came to 1 base. The germline V gene encodes CDR1 MDHEN and CDR2 SYDVKM. CDR3 length equals 10 residues. The CDR3 loop reads CASSTYEQYF. CDR3 in DNA: TGTGCCAGCAGTACCTACGAGCAGTACTTC.

This chain uses TRBV5-6 with TRBJ2-3; D ambiguous. In germline, CDR1 is SGHDT, CDR2 YYEEEE. This CDR3 spans 14 amino acids. V dropped 0 bases and J dropped 2 bases, with 7 bases sitting between them. The CDR3 reads CASSLALVTDTQYF. In DNA form, the CDR3 reads TGTGCCAGCAGCTTGGCACTCGTCACAGATACGCAGTATTTT.

This clone was observed a single time. J is TRBJ1-6 and V is TRBV6-5; possible D gene TRBD1, 5 bases. The CDR3 has 15 amino acids. V lost 1 base and J 6 bases, leaving 10 bases between the germline ends. Germline CDR1 MNHEY, CDR2 SVGAGI. Here the CDR3 DNA reads TGTGCCAGCAGTTACTTTACTAGGGGTAATTCACCCCTCCACTTT. Its translation is CASSYFTRGNSPLHF.

J is TRBJ1-3 and V is TRBV29-1; TRBD1 is a possible D gene (5 bases). This CDR3 has 13 amino acids. Germline CDR1 reads SQVTM; CDR2 reads ANQGSEA. With 6 bases removed from V and 1 base from J, the gap between germline ends came to 10 bases. DNA for the CDR3: TGCAGCGTACAGGATACGTCTGGAAACACCATATATTTT. Protein sequence: CSVQDTSGNTIYF.

This clone showed up just once. Here the CDR3 DNA reads TGTGCCAGTAGTATTCGGGCAGGGGAGAATTCACCCCTCCACTTT. As protein: CASSIRAGENSPLHF. The V and J genes are TRBV19 and TRBJ1-6; D may be TRBD1 (6 bases). Germline V gene lookup returns CDR1 LNHDA and CDR2 SQIVND (reference sequence). Trimming removed 3 bases from V and 7 bases from J, with 13 bases in between. CDR3 length: 15 residues.

The V and J genes are TRBV30 and TRBJ1-2, with unresolved D. V was pared by 4 bases and J by 0 bases, with 9 bases between. The CDR3 contains 13 residues. Germline-derived CDR1 and CDR2 are GTSNPN and SVGIG (reference sequence). Written as DNA, the CDR3 is TGTGCCTGGACCCCGGACTCTAACTATGGCTACACCTTC. Translated: CAWTPDSNYGYTF.

This chain uses TRBV19 with TRBJ1-1; perhaps TRBD1 as D (5 bases). V dropped 1 base and J dropped 5 bases, with 11 bases sitting between them. Germline CDR1 LNHDA, CDR2 SQIVND (reference sequence). The CDR3 has 14 residues. The CDR3 DNA sequence: TGTGCCAGTAGTATAGGCAGGGAGAAGACTGAAGCTTTCTTT. Translating gives CASSIGREKTEAFF.

The chain has TRBV7-3 and TRBJ1-1, with D tentatively TRBD1 (6 bases). The CDR3 sequence is 13 residues long. Germline V gene data show CDR1 as SGHTA and CDR2 as FQGTGA. The ends were cut back, 6 bases at V and 2 bases at J, with 10 bases in the middle. In DNA form, the CDR3 reads TGTGCCAGCAGTTTGGGGGCAAACACTGAAGCTTTCTTT. The encoded protein is CASSLGANTEAFF.

V usage is TRBV5-1 and J usage is TRBJ2-3; TRBD2 matches at 7 bases. V dropped 2 bases and J dropped 1; count of bases not matched to a gene: 4. The CDR3 runs 15 residues. The V gene's germline CDR1 is SGHRS and CDR2 YFSETQ. The CDR3 nucleotides are TGCGCCAGCAGCTTTCTGGCGGGAGGCACAGATACGCAGTATTTT. It specifies CASSFLAGGTDTQYF. Drawing the rest from reference TRBV5-1 and TRBJ2-3, the complete variable domain is KAGVTQTPRYLIKTRGQQVTLSCSPISGHRSVSWYQQTPGQGLQFLFEYFSETQRNKGNFPGRFSGRQFSNSRSEMNVSTLELGDSALYLCASSFLAGGTDTQYFGPGTRLTVL.

The chain joins TRBV6-1 to TRBJ2-5; D is unresolved. V shed 3 bases and J shed 5 bases, with 7 bases lying between them. The CDR3 runs to 12 residues. Germline CDR1 reads MNHNS; CDR2 reads SASEGT. The CDR3 DNA is TGTGCCAGCAGTGATTGGGTCGAGACCCAGTACTTC. It translates to CASSDWVETQYF.

This chain joins TRBV5-1 and TRBJ2-7, with 10 bases identical to TRBD1. CDR3 size: 14 residues. Germline CDR1 reads SGHRS; CDR2 reads YFSETQ. V lost 7 bases to trimming and J lost 1 base; unmatched junction nucleotides: 5. The CDR3, as DNA: TGCGCCAGCGGGGACAGGGGACCTTCCTACGAGCAGTACTTC. It codes for CASGDRGPSYEQYF.

This rearrangement joins TRBV6-6 to TRBJ2-1; D perhaps matches TRBD2 (6 bases). CDR1 and CDR2 from the germline V gene are MNHNY and SVGAGI (reference sequence). The CDR3 runs 15 residues. V was clipped by 3 bases and J by 2 bases, with 11 bases between them. The CDR3 region is CASSYVTSTYNEQFF. The CDR3 region has the DNA TGTGCCAGCAGTTATGTCACTAGCACCTACAATGAGCAGTTCTTC.

V is TRBV28 and J is TRBJ2-7; 9 nucleotides line up with TRBD1. After removal of 3 bases from V and 5 bases from J, the junction contained 5 bases not matched to a gene. This CDR3 is built from 14 residues. CDR1 is MDHEN and CDR2 is SYDVKM in the germline V gene. The CDR3 reads CASSFPDRGNEQYF. Written as DNA, the CDR3 is TGTGCCAGCAGTTTTCCGGACAGGGGTAACGAGCAGTACTTC.

The chain combines TRBV5-4 with TRBJ2-7; no definite D call. Germline V gene lookup returns CDR1 SGHNT and CDR2 YYREEE (reference sequence). This CDR3 has 11 residues. The CDR3 spells CAYHGYYEQYF. CDR3 sequence (DNA): TGTGCGTACCACGGATACTACGAGCAGTACTTC.

The genes are TRBV6-6 and TRBJ2-1; TRBD2 aligns across 8 bases. The CDR3 has 14 residues. CDR1 is MNHNY, CDR2 SVGAGI, per germline (reference sequence). After removal of 7 bases from V and 4 bases from J, the junction contained 6 bases not matched to a gene. This chain's CDR3 is CASKEAGDYNEQFF. Here the CDR3 DNA reads TGTGCCAGCAAAGAAGCGGGAGATTACAATGAGCAGTTCTTC.